The entry below gives a single T cell receptor (beta chain) sequence along with its context. Authors' data handling: Amplification of reference gene primers was used by the study to estimate nucleated cell counts. Profiling relied on immunoSEQ multiplex PCR, and the TCRdb table lists in-frame clones only, not all of them. The D gene and trimming were derived from the DNA, and the V and J assignments and clone size from that table. The sample has some 100,000 clones; around nine tenths are singletons. This sample was included in a study of blood T cell repertoires in COVID-19. For the study at large: Specimens from acute and convalescent COVID-19 originated in the United States, Italy and Spain.

V shed 4 bases and J shed 2 bases, with 8 bases lying between them. CDR1 is SQVTM, CDR2 ANQGSEA, per germline. CDR3 length: 12 amino acids. This receptor was obtained from a man between 70 and 80 years old with acute or convalescent COVID-19. The chain carries TRBV29-1 and TRBJ1-1; a weak D match, TRBD1 (5 bases). The sequencing sample was made of peripheral blood. The CDR3 is CSVGQPNTEAFF. In DNA, the CDR3 is TGCAGCGTTGGACAGCCTAACACTGAAGCTTTCTTT.